The clone carrying this TCR beta chain appeared many times. Some clones are missing from TCRdb's copy, which holds only in-frame ones; the method was immunoSEQ multiplex PCR. The sample includes around 13,000 clones, roughly 69% of them seen just once. These data originate in a study of OX40 agonist ivuxolimab in advanced cancers. The CDR3 length is 12 residues. CDR1 and CDR2 (germline): MDHEN, SYDVKM. Deletions cut 7 bases from V and 0 bases from J, with 7 bases between. The V call is TRBV28, the J call TRBJ2-7; D ambiguous. The sample in question was CD4+ or CD8+ T cells sorted from blood, obtained in a trial of the OX40 agonist ivuxolimab. The sequence was obtained from an adult with an advanced solid tumor such as melanoma, head and neck, liver or kidney cancer. CDR3 sequence reads: CASTSISYEQYF. CDR3 coding DNA: TGTGCCAGCACCTCGATCTCCTACGAGCAGTACTTC.